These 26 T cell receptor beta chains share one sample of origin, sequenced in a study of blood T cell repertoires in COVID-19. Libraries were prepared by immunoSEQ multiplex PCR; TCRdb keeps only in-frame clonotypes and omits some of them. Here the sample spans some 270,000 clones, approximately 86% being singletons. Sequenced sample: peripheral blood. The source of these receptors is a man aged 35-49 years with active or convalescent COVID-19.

The CDR3 bases are TGTGCCAGCAGCTTAGAGGAGACGGAGAATTCACCCCTCCACTTT. Its protein product is CASSLEETENSPLHF. V and J are TRBV7-9 and TRBJ1-6; D is uncertain. Germline CDR1 is SEHNR and CDR2 is FQNEAQ (reference sequence). V was shortened by 1 base and J by 7 bases, with 11 bases between the two germline ends. The CDR3 consists of 15 residues.

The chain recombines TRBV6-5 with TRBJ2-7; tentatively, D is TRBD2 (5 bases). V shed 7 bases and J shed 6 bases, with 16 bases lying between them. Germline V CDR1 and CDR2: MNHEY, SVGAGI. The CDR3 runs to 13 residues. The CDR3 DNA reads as TGTGCCAGCATCTACCGACAAGGAGGCGAGCAGTACTTC. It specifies CASIYRQGGEQYF.

The CDR3 is CASSRGQRHTF. CDR3 DNA: TGTGCCAGCAGCAGGGGACAGCGGCACACCTTC. The rearrangement uses TRBV6-5 and TRBJ1-2; 7 bases map to TRBD1. CDR1 and CDR2 from the germline V gene are MNHEY and SVGAGI. This CDR3 is 11 amino acids long. V dropped 6 bases and J dropped 12; count of bases not matched to a gene: 7.

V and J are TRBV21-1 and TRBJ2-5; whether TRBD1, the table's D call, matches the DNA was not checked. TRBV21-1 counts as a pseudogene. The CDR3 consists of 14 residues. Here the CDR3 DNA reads TGTGCCAGCAGCAGAGGGGACAGACAAGAGACCCAGTACTTC. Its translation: CASSRGDRQETQYF.

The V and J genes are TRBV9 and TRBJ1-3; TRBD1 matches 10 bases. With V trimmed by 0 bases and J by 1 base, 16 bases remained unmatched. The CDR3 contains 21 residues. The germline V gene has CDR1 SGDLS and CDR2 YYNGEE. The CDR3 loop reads CASSVAVGTGVASGSGNTIYF. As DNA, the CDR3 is TGTGCCAGCAGCGTAGCTGTTGGGACAGGGGTTGCCTCCGGGTCTGGAAACACCATATATTTT.

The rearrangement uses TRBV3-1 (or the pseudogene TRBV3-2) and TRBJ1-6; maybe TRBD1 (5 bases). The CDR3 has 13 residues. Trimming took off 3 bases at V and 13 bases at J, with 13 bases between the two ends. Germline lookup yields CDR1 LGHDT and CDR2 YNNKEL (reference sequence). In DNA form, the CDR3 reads TGTGCCAGCAGCCAGGCTGACAGACCGCCCCTCCACTTT. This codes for CASSQADRPPLHF.

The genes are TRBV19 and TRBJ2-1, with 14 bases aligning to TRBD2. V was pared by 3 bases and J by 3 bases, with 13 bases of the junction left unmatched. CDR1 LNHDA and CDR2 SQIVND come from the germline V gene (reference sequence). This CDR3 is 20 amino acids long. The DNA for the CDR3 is TGTGCCAGTAGTATTCGACTAGCGGGAGGGCCAGGCGAGTACTACAATGAGCAGTTCTTC. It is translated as CASSIRLAGGPGEYYNEQFF. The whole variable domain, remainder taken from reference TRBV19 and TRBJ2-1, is DGGITQSPKYLFRKEGQNVTLSCEQNLNHDAMYWYRQDPGQGLRLIYYSQIVNDFQKGDIAEGYSVSREKKESFPLTVTSAQKNPTAFYLCASSIRLAGGPGEYYNEQFFGPGTRLTVL.

CDR3 sequence: CASSLSRTESSYNEQFF. CDR3 coding DNA: TGTGCCAGCAGCCTTAGCCGGACAGAAAGCTCCTACAATGAGCAGTTCTTC. The chain is built from TRBV9 and TRBJ2-1; perhaps TRBD1 as D (6 bases). V lost 4 bases, J lost 0 bases, and 17 bases lay in between. CDR3 length: 17 amino acids. In germline, CDR1 is SGDLS, CDR2 YYNGEE.

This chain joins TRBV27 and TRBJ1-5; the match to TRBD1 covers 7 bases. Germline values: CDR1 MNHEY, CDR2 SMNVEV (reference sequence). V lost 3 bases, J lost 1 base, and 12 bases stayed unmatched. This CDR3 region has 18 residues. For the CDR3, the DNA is TGTGCCAGCAGTTTTCCCCGGACAGGTAAGCGGAGCAATCAGCCCCAGCATTTT. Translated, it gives CASSFPRTGKRSNQPQHF.

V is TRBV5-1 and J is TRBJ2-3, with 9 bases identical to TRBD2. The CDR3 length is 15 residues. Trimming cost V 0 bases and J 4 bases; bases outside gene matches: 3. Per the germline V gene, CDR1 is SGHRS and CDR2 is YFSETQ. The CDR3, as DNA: TGCGCCAGCAGCTTGGGAGCGGGGGGTTCAGATACGCAGTATTTT. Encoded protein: CASSLGAGGSDTQYF.

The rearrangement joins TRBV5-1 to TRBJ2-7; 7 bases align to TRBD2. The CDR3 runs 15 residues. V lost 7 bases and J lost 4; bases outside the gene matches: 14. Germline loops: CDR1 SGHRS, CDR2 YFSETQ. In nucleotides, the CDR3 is TGCGCCAGCTCCCCCCCCGGGACTACCCTATACGAGCAGTACTTC. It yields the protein CASSPPGTTLYEQYF. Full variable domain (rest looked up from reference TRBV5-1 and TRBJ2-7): KAGVTQTPRYLIKTRGQQVTLSCSPISGHRSVSWYQQTPGQGLQFLFEYFSETQRNKGNFPGRFSGRQFSNSRSEMNVSTLELGDSALYLCASSPPGTTLYEQYFGPGTRLTVT.

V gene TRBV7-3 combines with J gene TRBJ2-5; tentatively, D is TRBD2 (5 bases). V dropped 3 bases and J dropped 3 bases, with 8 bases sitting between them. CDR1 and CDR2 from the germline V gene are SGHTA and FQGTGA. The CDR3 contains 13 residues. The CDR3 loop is CASSFTSEETQYF. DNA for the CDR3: TGTGCCAGCAGCTTTACTAGTGAAGAGACCCAGTACTTC.

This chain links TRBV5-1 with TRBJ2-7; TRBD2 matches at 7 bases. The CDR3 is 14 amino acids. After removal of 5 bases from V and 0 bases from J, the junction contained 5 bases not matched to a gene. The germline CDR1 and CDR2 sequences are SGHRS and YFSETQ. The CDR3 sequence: CASRPGLVSYEQYF. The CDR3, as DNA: TGCGCCAGCAGACCTGGACTAGTCTCCTACGAGCAGTACTTC.

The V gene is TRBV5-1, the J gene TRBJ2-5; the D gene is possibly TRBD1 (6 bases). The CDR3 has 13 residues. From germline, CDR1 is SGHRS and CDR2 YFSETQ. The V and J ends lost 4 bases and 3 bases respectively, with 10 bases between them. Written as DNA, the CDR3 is TGCGCCAGCAGCACGGGACAAAAAGAGACCCAGTACTTC. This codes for CASSTGQKETQYF.

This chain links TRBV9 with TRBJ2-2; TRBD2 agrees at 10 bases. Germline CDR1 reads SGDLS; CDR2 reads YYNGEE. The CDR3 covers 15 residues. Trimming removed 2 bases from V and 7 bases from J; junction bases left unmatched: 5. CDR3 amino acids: CASSVSGGPSGELFF. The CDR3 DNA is TGTGCCAGCAGCGTTAGCGGGGGGCCGAGCGGGGAGCTGTTTTTT.

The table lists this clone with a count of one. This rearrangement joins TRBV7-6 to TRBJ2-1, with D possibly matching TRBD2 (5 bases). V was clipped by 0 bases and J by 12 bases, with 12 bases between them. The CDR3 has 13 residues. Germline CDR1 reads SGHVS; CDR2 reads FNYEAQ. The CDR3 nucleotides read TGTGCCAGCAGCTTAGCGGCGAAGAGGGTGCAGTTCTTC. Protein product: CASSLAAKRVQFF.

The CDR3 here is CASSFRLAGELFF. In DNA, the CDR3 is TGCGCCAGCAGCTTCCGACTAGCTGGGGAGCTGTTTTTT. The chain combines TRBV5-1 with TRBJ2-2, with 7 bases identical to TRBD2. From germline, CDR1 is SGHRS and CDR2 YFSETQ. The CDR3 is 13 amino acids. The junction had 3 bases not matched to a gene; V was cut back by 2 bases and J by 8 bases.

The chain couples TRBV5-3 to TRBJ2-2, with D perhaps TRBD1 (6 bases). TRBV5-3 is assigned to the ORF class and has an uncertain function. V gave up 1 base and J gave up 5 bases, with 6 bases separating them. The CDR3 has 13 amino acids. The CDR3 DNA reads TGTGCCAGAAGCTTGAGGGGGACCGGGGAGCTGTTTTTT. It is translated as CARSLRGTGELFF.

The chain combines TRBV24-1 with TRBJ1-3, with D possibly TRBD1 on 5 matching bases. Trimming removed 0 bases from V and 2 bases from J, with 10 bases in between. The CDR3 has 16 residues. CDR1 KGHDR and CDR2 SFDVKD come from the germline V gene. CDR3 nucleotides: TGTGCCACCAGTGATTTGTCCTACAGGCCTGGAAACACCATATATTTT. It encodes CATSDLSYRPGNTIYF.

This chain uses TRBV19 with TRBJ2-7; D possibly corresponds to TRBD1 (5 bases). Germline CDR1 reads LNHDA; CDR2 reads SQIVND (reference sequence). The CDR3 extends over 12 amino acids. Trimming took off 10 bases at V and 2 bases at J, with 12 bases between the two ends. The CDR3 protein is CATAGHPYEQYF. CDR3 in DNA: TGTGCCACGGCAGGACACCCCTACGAGCAGTACTTC.

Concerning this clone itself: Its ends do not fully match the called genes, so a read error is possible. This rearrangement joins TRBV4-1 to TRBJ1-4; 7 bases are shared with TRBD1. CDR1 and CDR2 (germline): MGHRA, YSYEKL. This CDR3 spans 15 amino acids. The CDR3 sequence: CASSQVTGANEKLFF. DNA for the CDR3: TGCGCCAGCAGCCAAGTAACAGGGGCTAACGAAAAACTGTTTTTT.

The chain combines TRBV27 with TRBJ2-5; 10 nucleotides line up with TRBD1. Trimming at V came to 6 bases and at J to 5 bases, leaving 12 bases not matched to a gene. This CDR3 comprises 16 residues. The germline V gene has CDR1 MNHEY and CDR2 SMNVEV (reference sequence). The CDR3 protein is CASRTRGQGLEETQYF. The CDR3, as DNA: TGTGCCAGCAGGACTAGGGGACAGGGGTTGGAGGAGACCCAGTACTTC.

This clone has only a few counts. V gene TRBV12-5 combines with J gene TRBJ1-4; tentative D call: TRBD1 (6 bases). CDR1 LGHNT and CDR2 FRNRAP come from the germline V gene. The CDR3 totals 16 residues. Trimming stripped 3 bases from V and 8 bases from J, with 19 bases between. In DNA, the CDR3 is TGTGCTAGTGGTTTCGTAGGGACAAGTGCGGAGGAAAAACTGTTTTTT. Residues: CASGFVGTSAEEKLFF.

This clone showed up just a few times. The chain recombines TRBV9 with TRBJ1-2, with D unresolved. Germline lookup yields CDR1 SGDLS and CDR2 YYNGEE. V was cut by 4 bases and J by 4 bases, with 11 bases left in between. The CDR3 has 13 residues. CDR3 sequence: CASSTGNSYGYTF. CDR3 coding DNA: TGTGCCAGCAGCACCGGGAACTCCTATGGCTACACCTTC. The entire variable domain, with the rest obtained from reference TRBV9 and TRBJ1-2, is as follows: DSGVTQTPKHLITATGQRVTLRCSPRSGDLSVYWYQQSLDQGLQFLIQYYNGEERAKGNILERFSAQQFPDLHSELNLSSLELGDSALYFCASSTGNSYGYTFGSGTRLTVV.

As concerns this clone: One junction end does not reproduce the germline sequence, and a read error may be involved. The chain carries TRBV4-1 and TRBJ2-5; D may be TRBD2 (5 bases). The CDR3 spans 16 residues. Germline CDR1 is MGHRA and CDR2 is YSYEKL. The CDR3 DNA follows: TGCGCCAGCAGCCAAGCTATCAGCGGAACCCAAGAGGCCCAGTACTTC. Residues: CASSQAISGTQEAQYF.

CDR3 residues: CASSRTTGTAEKLFF. The CDR3 nucleotides read TGTGCCAGCAGCCGAACTACCGGGACAGCCGAAAAACTGTTTTTT. This chain uses TRBV7-9 with TRBJ1-4, with TRBD1 matching 7 bases. This CDR3 is 15 amino acids long. J gave up 8 bases and V 5 bases, and 11 bases lay outside the gene matches. CDR1 and CDR2 (germline): SEHNR, FQNEAQ (reference sequence).